This T cell receptor beta chain was identified during a study of post-analysis software for immune sequencing data. Study information: There were relapsing-remitting, secondary progressive and progressive-relapsing multiple sclerosis among the disease courses included. Study outcomes and limitations: Patients had higher frequencies than controls of about five TRBV segments, including TRBV5-6, TRBV5-1 and TRBV20-1. People with multiple sclerosis had a significantly lower normalized Chao1 diversity than controls did. With F measure, samples from one preparation batch clustered together strongly.

A note on this clonotype: The antigen is undetermined.

The length of the CDR3 is 17 residues. V shed 4 bases and J 4 bases; nucleotides not matched to a gene: 14. Germline V gene data show CDR1 as DFQATT and CDR2 as SNEGSKA (reference sequence). cDNA libraries for TCR beta contained unique molecular identifiers. The T cell input of roughly 0.9 to 11 million gave a few hundred thousand cDNA molecules. TCRdb processed the PCR reads anew with MiXCR; each CDR3 protein has one entry. The profile shows hundreds of thousands of distinct CDR3 sequences, 25% to 30% of them singletons. This rearrangement joins TRBV20-1 to TRBJ2-3; 10 bases fit TRBD2. The origin of this receptor is a girl under 18 with multiple sclerosis. What was sequenced was blood. The CDR3 is CSATRVGTSEWADTQYF. CDR3 in DNA: TGCAGTGCTACCAGAGTTGGGACTAGCGAGTGGGCAGATACGCAGTATTTT.